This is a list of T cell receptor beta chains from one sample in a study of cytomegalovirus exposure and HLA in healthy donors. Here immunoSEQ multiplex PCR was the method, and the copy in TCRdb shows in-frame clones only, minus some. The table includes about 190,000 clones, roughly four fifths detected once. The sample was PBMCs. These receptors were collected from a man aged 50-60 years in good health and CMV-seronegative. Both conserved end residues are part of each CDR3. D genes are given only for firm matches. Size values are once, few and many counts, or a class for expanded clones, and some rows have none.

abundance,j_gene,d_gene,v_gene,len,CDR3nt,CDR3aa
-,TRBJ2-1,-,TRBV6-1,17,TGTGCCAGCAGTGAAATTTATATGGGTTACAGGAGCAATGAGCAGTTCTTC,CASSEIYMGYRSNEQFF
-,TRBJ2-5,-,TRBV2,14,TGTGCCAGCAGTAAAGGGGGGCTCCGGGAGACCCAGTACTTC,CASSKGGLRETQYF
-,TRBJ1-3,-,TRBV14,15,TGTGCCAGCAGCCAAGGGGCATACTCTGGAAACACCATATATTTT,CASSQGAYSGNTIYF
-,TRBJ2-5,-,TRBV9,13,TGTGCCAGCAGCCCCACGGGGGATGAGACCCAGTACTTC,CASSPTGDETQYF
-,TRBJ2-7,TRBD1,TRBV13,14,TGTGCCAGCAGCTCCGGACAGGGTACCTACGAGCAGTACTTC,CASSSGQGTYEQYF
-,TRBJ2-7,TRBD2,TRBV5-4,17,TGTGCCAGCACCAACCTAGCGGGGGGGCCCCCGCCCTACGAGCAGTACTTC,CASTNLAGGPPPYEQYF
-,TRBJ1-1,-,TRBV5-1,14,TGCGCCAGCAGCGTTGGGGGACAGAACACTGAAGCTTTCTTT,CASSVGGQNTEAFF
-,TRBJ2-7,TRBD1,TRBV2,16,TGTGCCAGCAGTGAAGCACACGGGACAGGTCGATACGAGCAGTACTTC,CASSEAHGTGRYEQYF
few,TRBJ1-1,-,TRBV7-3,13,TGTGCCAGCAGCCTGACAACGAACACTGAAGCTTTCTTT,CASSLTTNTEAFF
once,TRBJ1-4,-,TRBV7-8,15,TGTGCCAGCAGCTCGCAGACAGGTGCTAATGAAAAACTGTTTTTT,CASSSQTGANEKLFF
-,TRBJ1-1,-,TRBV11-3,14,TGTGCCAGCAATCCAGGGTCGGGAGGTTATGAAGCTTTCTTT,CASNPGSGGYEAFF
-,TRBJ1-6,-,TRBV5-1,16,TGCGCCAGCAGCTTAGCGGCAGAGAGTTATAATTCACCCCTCCACTTT,CASSLAAESYNSPLHF
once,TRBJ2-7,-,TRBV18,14,TGTGCCAGCTCACGCGGGCCAGGGAGGTACGAGCAGTACTTC,CASSRGPGRYEQYF
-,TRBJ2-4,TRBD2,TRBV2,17,TGTGCCAGCAGGCGGGCTAGCGGGATTGTCACCAAAAACATTCAGTACTTC,CASRRASGIVTKNIQYF
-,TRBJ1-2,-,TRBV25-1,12,TGTGCCAGCCACGACAGAGACTATGGCTACACCTTC,CASHDRDYGYTF
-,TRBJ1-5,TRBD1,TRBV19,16,TGTGCCAGTAGTATACCGGGACAGGGACCTCGACAGCCCCAGCATTTT,CASSIPGQGPRQPQHF
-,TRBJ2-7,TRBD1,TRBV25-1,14,TGTGCCAGCAGACCGACAGGGATCCGGAACGAGCAGTACTTC,CASRPTGIRNEQYF
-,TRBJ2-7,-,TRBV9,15,TGTGCCAGCAGCGTAGTGGAGGGGGCGCGACACGAGCAGTACTTC,CASSVVEGARHEQYF
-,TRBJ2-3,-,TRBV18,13,TGTGCCAGCTCACCCCGGGGCACAGATACGCAGTATTTT,CASSPRGTDTQYF
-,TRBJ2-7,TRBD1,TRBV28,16,TGTGCCAGCACCACACCCTTGGGGACAGGAACCTACGAGCAGTACTTC,CASTTPLGTGTYEQYF
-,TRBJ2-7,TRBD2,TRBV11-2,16,TGTGCCAGCAGTCTGCAGGGACTAGCGGGGGGCTACGAGCAGTACTTC,CASSLQGLAGGYEQYF
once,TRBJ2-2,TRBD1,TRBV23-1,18,TGCGCCAGCAGCCTACCCCCCCCCGGGACAGTTGAAACCGGGGAGCTGTTTTTT,CASSLPPPGTVETGELFF
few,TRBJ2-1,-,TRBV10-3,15,TGTGCCATCAGTCAGGCGGGGGAAGGGGGCAATGAGCAGTTCTTC,CAISQAGEGGNEQFF
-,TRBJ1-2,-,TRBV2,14,TGTGCCAGCAGGGAAATAGGAGGAATCTATGGCTACACCTTC,CASREIGGIYGYTF
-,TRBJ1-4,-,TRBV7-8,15,TGTGCCAGCAGCTTAGCCAGGGGACATAATGAAAAACTGTTTTTT,CASSLARGHNEKLFF
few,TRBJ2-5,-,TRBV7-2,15,TGTGCCAGCAGCCCTCTGAGGGTCTTGGGGGAGACCCAGTACTTC,CASSPLRVLGETQYF
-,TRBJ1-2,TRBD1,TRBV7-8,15,TGTGCCAGCAGCCCCAGGGCCAGGGGGAACTATGGCTACACCTTC,CASSPRARGNYGYTF
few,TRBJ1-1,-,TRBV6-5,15,TGTGCCAGCAGTACAAACAGGAGACATAACACTGAAGCTTTCTTT,CASSTNRRHNTEAFF
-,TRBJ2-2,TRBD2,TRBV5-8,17,TGTGCCAGCAGCGTTTCCGGGACTAGCAGATCCACCGGGGAGCTGTTTTTT,CASSVSGTSRSTGELFF
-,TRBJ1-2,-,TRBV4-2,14,TGTGCCAGCAGCCAAGATCTGGCCCCCTATGGCTACACCTTC,CASSQDLAPYGYTF
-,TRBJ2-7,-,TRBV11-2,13,TGTGCCAGCAGCTTTGGAGGGGGCCACGAGCAGTACTTC,CASSFGGGHEQYF
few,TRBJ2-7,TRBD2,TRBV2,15,TGTGCCAGCAGTGGGACTAGCGGGAGATATGACGAGCAGTACTTC,CASSGTSGRYDEQYF
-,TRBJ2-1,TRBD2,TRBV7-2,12,TGTGCCAGCAGCCCCGGAGCGGGAGTGTCGTTCTTC,CASSPGAGVSFF
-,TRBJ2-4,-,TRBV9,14,TGTGCCAGCAGCCCCGAGCTAAGCGGGAACATTCAGTACTTC,CASSPELSGNIQYF
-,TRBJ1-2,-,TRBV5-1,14,TGCGCCAGCAGCTTCGTGGGGCCAGGGGATGGCTACACCTTC,CASSFVGPGDGYTF
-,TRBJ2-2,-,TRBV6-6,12,TGTGCCAGCAGCCCCCAGGCTTCTCGGCTGTTTTTT,CASSPQASRLFF
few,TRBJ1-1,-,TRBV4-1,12,TGCGCCAGCAGCCTCGGTAGCACTGAAGCTTTCTTT,CASSLGSTEAFF
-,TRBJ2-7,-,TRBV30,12,TGTGCCTGGAGGAGGCGGAACTACGAGCAGTACTTC,CAWRRRNYEQYF
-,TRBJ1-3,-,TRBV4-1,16,TGCGCCAGCAGCCAAATGACTGAAAGCTCTGGAAACACCATATATTTT,CASSQMTESSGNTIYF
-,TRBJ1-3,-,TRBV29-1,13,TGCAGCGTTCGGACAGTCTCTGGAAACATCATATATTTT,CSVRTVSGNIIYF
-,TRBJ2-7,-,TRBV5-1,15,TGCGCCAGCAGCCCGGGGGACAGACCCTCCTACGAGCAGTACTTC,CASSPGDRPSYEQYF
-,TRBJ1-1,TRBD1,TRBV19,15,TGTGCCAGTTCGTCCCCTCAGGGGGCGCGCACTGAAGCTTTCTTT,CASSSPQGARTEAFF
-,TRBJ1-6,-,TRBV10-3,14,TGTGCCATCAGACCAATGGACAGAGATTCACCCCTCCACTTT,CAIRPMDRDSPLHF
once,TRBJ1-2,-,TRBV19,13,TGTGCCAGTAGGCACAGGCTAAACGATGGCTACACCTTC,CASRHRLNDGYTF
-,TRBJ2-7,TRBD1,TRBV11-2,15,TGTGCCAGCAGCTTAGATACAGGGGCGACATACGAGCAGTACTTC,CASSLDTGATYEQYF
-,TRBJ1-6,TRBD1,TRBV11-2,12,TGTGCCAGCAACCGACAGGGCCAGTCCCTCCACTTT,CASNRQGQSLHF
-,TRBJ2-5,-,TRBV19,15,TGTGCCAGTAGGACTCGGCGGCGGGGTGAAGAGACCCAGTACTTC,CASRTRRRGEETQYF
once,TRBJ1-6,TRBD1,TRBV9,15,TGTGCCAGCGCCAAGGACAGGAGCTATAATTCACCCCTCCACTTT,CASAKDRSYNSPLHF
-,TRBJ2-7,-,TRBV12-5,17,TGTGCTAGTGGTTTGGTGGGTGATACAGGGTCCGCGTACGAGCAGTACTTC,CASGLVGDTGSAYEQYF
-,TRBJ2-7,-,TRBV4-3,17,TGCGCCAGCAGCCAAGATAGGGCGTGGGGAGGCTCATACGAGCAGTACTTC,CASSQDRAWGGSYEQYF
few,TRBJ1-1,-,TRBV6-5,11,TGTGCCAGCAGTTACTACAGAGAAGCTTTCTTT,CASSYYREAFF
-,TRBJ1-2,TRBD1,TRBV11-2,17,TGTGCCAGCAGCCCAAGGACAGGGGGGGGGACTAACTATGGCTACACCTTC,CASSPRTGGGTNYGYTF
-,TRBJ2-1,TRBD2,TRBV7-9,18,TGTGCCAGCAGCTTAGTCGGTGGCAGCGGGACCTCCTACAATGAGCAGTTCTTC,CASSLVGGSGTSYNEQFF